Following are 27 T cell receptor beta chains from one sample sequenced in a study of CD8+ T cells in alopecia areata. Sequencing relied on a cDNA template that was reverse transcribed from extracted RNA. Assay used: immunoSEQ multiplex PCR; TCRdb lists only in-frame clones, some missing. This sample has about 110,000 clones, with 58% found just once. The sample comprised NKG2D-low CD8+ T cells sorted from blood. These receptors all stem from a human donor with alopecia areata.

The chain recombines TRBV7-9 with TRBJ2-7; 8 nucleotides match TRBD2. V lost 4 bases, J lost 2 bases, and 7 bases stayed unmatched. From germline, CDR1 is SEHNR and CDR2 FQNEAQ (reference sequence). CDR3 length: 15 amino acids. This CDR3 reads CASSSTGTRAYEQYF. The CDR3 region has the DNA TGTGCCAGCAGCTCTACCGGGACTAGGGCCTACGAGCAGTACTTC.

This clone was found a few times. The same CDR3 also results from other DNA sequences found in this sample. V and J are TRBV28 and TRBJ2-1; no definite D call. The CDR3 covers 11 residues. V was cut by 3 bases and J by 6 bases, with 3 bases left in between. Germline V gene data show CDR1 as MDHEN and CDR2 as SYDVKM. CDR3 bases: TGTGCCAGCAGTTTCCCCAATGAGCAGTTCTTC. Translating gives CASSFPNEQFF.

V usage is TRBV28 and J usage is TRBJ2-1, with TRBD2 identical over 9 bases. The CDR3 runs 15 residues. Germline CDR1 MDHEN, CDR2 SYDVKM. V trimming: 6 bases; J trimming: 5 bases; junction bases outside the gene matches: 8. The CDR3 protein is CASRRTSGLNNEQFF. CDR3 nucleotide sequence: TGTGCCAGCAGGCGTACTAGCGGGCTAAACAATGAGCAGTTCTTC.

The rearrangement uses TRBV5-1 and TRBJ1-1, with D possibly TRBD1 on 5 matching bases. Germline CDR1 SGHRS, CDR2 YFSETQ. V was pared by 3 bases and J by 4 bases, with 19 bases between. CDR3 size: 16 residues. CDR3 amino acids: CASSSRGREEVTEAFF. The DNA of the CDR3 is TGCGCCAGCAGCTCGAGGGGCAGGGAGGAGGTCACTGAAGCTTTCTTT.

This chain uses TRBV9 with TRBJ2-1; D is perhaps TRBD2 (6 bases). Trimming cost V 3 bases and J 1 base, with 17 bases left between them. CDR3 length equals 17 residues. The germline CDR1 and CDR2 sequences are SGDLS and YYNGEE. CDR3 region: CASSDRGGVASYNEQFF. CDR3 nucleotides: TGTGCCAGCAGCGACCGAGGAGGGGTAGCGTCCTACAATGAGCAGTTCTTC.

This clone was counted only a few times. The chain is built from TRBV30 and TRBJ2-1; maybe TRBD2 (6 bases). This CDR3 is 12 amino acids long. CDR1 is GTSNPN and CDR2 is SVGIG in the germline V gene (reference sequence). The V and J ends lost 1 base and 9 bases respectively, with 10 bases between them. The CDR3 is CAWSETSLEQFF. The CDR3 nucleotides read TGTGCCTGGAGTGAGACTAGTCTTGAGCAGTTCTTC.

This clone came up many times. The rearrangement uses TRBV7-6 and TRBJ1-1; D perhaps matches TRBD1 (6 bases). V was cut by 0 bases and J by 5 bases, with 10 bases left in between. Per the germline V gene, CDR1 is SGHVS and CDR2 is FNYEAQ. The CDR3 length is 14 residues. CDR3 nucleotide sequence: TGTGCCAGCAGCTTAGCGGGGGGGCAAACTGAAGCTTTCTTT. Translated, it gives CASSLAGGQTEAFF.

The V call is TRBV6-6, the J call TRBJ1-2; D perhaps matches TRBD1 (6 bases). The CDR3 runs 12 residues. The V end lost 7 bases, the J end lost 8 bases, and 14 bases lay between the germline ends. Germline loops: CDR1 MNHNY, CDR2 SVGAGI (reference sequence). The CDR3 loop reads CASTQTGFGYTF. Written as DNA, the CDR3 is TGTGCCAGCACACAGACAGGTTTCGGCTACACCTTC.

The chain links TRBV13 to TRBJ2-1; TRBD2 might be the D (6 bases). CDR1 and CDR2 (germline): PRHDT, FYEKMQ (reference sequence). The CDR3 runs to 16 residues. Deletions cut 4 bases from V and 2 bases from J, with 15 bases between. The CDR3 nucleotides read TGTGCCAGCAGCTCCGGGGGAGCATACACCTACAATGAGCAGTTCTTC. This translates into CASSSGGAYTYNEQFF. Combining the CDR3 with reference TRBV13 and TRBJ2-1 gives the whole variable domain AAGVIQSPRHLIKEKRETATLKCYPIPRHDTVYWYQQGPGQDPQFLISFYEKMQSDKGSIPDRFSAQQFSDYHSELNMSSLELGDSALYFCASSSGGAYTYNEQFFGPGTRLTVL.

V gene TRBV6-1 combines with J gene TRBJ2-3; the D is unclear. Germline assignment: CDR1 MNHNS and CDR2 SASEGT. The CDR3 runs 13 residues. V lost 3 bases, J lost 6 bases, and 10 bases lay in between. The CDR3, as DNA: TGTGCCAGCAGTGACTCGGGTTGGGATACGCAGTATTTT. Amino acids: CASSDSGWDTQYF.

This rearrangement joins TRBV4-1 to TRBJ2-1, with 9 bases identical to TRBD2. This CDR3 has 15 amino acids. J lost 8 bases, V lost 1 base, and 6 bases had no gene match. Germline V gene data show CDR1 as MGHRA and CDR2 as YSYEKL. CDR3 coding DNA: TGCGCCAGCAGCCAAGGGAATAGCGGGAGTTATGAGCAGTTCTTC. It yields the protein CASSQGNSGSYEQFF.

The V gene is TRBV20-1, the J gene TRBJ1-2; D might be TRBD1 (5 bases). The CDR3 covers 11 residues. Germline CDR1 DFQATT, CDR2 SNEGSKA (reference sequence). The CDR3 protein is CSSPGTFGYTF. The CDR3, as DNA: TGCAGCTCCCCAGGGACGTTCGGCTACACCTTC.

The DNA of the CDR3 is TGTGCCAGCAGCCCTCTCGCGGGAGCTTACAATGAGCAGTTCTTC. Translation: CASSPLAGAYNEQFF. This chain uses TRBV7-9 with TRBJ2-1, with 7 bases identical to TRBD2. V dropped 5 bases and J dropped 4; count of bases not matched to a gene: 8. Germline V lookup: CDR1 SEHNR, CDR2 FQNEAQ (reference sequence). The length of the CDR3 is 15 residues.

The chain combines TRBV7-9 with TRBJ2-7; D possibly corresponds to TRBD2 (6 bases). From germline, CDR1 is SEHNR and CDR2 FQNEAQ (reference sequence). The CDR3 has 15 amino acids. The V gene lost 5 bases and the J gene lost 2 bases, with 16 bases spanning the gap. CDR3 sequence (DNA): TGTGCCAGCAGCCCTTATACGGGAGAAACCTACGAGCAGTACTTC. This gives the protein CASSPYTGETYEQYF.

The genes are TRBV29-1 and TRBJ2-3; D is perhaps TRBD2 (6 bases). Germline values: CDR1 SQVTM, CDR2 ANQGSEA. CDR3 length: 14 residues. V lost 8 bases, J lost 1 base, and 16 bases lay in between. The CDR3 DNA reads TGCAGCATGTACCCCCGACTAGGCACAGATACGCAGTATTTT. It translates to CSMYPRLGTDTQYF.

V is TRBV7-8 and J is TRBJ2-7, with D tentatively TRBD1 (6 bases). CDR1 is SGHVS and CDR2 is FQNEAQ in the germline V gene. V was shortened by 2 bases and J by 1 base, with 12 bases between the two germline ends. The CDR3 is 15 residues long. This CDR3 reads CASSLYRDPSYEQYF. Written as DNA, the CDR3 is TGTGCCAGCAGCTTATACAGGGATCCTTCCTACGAGCAGTACTTC.

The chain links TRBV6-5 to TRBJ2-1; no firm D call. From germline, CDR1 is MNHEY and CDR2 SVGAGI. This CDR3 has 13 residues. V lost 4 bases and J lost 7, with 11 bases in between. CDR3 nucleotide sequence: TGTGCCAGCAGTTTTAACAGATTTAATGAGCAGTTCTTC. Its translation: CASSFNRFNEQFF.

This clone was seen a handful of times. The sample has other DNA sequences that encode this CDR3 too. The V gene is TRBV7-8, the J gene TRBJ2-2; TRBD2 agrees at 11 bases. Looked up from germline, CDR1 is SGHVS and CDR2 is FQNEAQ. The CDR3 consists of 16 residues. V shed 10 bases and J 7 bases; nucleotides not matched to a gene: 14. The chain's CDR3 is CATLGSGLAGGGELFF. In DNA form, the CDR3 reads TGTGCCACCCTCGGGAGTGGACTAGCGGGTGGCGGGGAGCTGTTTTTT.

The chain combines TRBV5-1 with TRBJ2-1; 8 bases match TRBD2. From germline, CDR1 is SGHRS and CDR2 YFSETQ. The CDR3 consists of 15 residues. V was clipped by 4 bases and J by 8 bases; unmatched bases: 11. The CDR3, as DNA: TGCGCCAGCAGCCCGGCTGCGGGAGGTTCGGATGAGCAGTTCTTC. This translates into CASSPAAGGSDEQFF.

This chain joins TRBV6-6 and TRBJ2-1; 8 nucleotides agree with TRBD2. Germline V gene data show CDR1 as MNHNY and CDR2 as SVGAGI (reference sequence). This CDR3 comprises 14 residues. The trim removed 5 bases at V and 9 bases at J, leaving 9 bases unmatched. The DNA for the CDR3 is TGTGCCAGCAGTCCCGGAGCGGGAGCGGGTGAGCAGTTCTTC. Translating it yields CASSPGAGAGEQFF.

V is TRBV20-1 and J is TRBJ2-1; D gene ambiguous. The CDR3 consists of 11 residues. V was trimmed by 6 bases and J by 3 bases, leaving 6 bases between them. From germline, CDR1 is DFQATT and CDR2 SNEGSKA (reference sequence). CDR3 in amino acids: CSAPLYNEQFF. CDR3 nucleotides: TGCAGTGCCCCCCTCTACAATGAGCAGTTCTTC.

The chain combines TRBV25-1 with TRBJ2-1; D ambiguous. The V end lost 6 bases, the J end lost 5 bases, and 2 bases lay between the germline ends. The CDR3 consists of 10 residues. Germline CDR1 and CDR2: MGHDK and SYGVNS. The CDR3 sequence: CASSHNEQFF. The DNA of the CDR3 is TGTGCCAGCAGCCACAATGAGCAGTTCTTC.

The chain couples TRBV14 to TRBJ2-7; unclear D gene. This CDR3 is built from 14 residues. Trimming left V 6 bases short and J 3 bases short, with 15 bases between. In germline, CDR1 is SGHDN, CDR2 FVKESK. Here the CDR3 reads CASSPGSGYYEQYF. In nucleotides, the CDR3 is TGTGCCAGCAGTCCCGGCAGTGGATACTACGAGCAGTACTTC. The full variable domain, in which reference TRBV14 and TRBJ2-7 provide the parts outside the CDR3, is EAGVTQFPSHSVIEKGQTVTLRCDPISGHDNLYWYRRVMGKEIKFLLHFVKESKQDESGMPNNRFLAERTGGTYSTLKVQPAELEDSGVYFCASSPGSGYYEQYFGPGTRLTVT.

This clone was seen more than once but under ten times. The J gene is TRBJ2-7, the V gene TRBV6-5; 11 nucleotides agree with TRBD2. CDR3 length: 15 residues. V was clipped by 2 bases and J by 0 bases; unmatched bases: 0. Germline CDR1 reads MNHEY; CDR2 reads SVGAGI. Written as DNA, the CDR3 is TGTGCCAGCAGTTACGGGACTAGCGGCTCCTACGAGCAGTACTTC. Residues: CASSYGTSGSYEQYF.

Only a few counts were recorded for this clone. The chain's CDR3 is CASRGSRGYTF. CDR3 in DNA: TGTGCCAGCAGGGGGTCTCGTGGCTACACCTTC. The gene calls are TRBV28 and TRBJ1-2, with D hard to call. Germline V gene lookup returns CDR1 MDHEN and CDR2 SYDVKM. V gave up 6 bases and J gave up 7 bases, with 9 bases separating them. The CDR3 loop spans 11 amino acids.

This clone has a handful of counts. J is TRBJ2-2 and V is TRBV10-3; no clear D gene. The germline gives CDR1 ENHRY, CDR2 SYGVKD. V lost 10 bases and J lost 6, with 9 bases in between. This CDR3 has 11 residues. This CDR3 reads CASTMAGELFF. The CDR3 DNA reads TGTGCCAGCACCATGGCCGGGGAGCTGTTTTTT.

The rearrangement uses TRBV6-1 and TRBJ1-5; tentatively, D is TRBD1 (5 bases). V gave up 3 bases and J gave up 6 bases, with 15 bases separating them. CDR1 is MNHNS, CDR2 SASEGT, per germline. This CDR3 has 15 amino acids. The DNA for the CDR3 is TGTGCCAGCAGTGATACGGGCCAGGGCGCTCAGCCCCAGCATTTT. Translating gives CASSDTGQGAQPQHF.